This record covers a single TCR beta chain. The protocol was immunoSEQ multiplex PCR, while the TCRdb copy is restricted to in-frame clones and leaves out a portion. This repertoire shows approximately 190,000 clones, roughly 82% found once; its top ten account for 4.5% to 6.5%. The entry originates in a study of blood T cell repertoires in COVID-19. Study as a whole: Specimens from acute and convalescent COVID-19 originated in the United States, Italy and Spain. In each case, the material was cDNA or gDNA derived from T cells, B-cell-depleted T cells, or PBMCs.

Each participant's cohort was designated according to participant-reported clinical history. The TCR was taken from a woman aged 60-75 years with acute COVID-19. Sequenced: PBMCs or T cells enriched from blood (not recorded which).

CDR3 residues: CSVVLSGELFF. The CDR3 DNA sequence: TGCAGCGTTGTGTTATCCGGGGAGCTGTTTTTT. The chain couples TRBV29-1 to TRBJ2-2, with unresolved D. Trimming shortened V by 4 bases and J by 6 bases, and 6 bases separated the two germline ends. The CDR3 length is 11 residues. Per the germline V gene, CDR1 is SQVTM and CDR2 is ANQGSEA.